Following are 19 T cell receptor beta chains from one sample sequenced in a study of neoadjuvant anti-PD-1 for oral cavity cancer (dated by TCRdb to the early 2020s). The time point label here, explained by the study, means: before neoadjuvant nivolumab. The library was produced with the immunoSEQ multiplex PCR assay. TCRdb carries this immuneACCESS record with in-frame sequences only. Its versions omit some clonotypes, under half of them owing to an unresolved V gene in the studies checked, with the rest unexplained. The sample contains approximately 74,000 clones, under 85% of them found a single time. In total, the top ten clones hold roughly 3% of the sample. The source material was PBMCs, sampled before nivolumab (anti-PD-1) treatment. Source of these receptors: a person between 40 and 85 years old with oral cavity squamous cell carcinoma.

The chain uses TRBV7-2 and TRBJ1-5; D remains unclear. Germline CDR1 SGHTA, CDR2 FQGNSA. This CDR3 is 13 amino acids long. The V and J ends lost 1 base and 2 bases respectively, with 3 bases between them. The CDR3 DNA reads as TGTGCCAGCAGCTTAGATGGCAATCAGCCCCAGCATTTT. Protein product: CASSLDGNQPQHF.

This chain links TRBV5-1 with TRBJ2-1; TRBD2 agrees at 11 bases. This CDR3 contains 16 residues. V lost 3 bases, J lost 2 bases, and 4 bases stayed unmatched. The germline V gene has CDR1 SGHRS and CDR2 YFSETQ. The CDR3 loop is CASSSQTSGTYNEQFF. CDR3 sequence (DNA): TGCGCCAGCAGCTCACAGACTAGCGGGACCTACAATGAGCAGTTCTTC.

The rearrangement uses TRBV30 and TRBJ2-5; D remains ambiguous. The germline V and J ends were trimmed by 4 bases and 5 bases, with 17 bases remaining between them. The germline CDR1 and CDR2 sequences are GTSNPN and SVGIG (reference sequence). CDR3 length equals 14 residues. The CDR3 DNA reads TGTGCCTGGACTGACGGTCAGTCAAGGGAGACCCAGTACTTC. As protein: CAWTDGQSRETQYF.

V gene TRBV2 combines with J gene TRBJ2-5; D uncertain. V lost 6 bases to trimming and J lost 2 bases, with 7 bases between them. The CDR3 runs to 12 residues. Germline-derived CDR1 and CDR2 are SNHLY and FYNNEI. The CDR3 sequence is CASSLVQETQYF. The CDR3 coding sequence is TGTGCCAGCAGCTTAGTGCAAGAGACCCAGTACTTC. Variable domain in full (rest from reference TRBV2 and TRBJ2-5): EPEVTQTPSHQVTQMGQEVILRCVPISNHLYFYWYRQILGQKVEFLVSFYNNEISEKSEIFDDQFSVERPDGSNFTLKIRSTKLEDSAMYFCASSLVQETQYFGPGTRLLVL.

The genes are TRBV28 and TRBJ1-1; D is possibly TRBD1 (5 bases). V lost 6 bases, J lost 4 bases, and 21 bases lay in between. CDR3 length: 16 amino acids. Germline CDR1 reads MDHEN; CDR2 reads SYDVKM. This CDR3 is CASSPGAGGVGTEAFF. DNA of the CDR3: TGTGCCAGCAGCCCTGGGGCAGGAGGTGTTGGCACTGAAGCTTTCTTT.

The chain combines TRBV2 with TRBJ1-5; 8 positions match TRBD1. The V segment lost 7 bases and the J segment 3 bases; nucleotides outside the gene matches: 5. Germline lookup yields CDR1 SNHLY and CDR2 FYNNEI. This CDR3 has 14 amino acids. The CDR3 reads CASTGGQVNQPQHF. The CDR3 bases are TGTGCCAGCACCGGGGGACAGGTCAATCAGCCCCAGCATTTT.

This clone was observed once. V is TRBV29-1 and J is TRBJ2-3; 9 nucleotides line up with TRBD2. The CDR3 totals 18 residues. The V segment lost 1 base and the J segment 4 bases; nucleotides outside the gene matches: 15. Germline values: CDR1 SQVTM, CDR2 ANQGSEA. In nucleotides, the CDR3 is TGCAGCGTTGAAGCGTCGGTAGCGGGAGTCGGTTCCCCAGATACGCAGTATTTT. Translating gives CSVEASVAGVGSPDTQYF.

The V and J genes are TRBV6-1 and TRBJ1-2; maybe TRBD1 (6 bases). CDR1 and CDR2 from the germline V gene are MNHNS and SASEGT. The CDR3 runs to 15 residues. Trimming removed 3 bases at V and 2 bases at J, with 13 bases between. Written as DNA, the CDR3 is TGTGCCAGCAGTGACTCGAGGACAGCCAACTATGGCTACACCTTC. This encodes CASSDSRTANYGYTF.

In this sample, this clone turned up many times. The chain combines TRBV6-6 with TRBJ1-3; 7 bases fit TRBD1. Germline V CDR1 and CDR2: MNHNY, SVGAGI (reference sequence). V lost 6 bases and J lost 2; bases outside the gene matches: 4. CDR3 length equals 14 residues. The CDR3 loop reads CASSQQGTGNTIYF. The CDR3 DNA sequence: TGTGCCAGCAGCCAACAGGGGACTGGAAACACCATATATTTT.

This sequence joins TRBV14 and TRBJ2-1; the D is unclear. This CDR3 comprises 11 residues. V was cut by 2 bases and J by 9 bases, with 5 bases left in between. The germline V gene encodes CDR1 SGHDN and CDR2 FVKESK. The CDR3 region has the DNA TGTGCCAGCAGCCAACGAGGTGAGCAGTTCTTC. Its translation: CASSQRGEQFF.

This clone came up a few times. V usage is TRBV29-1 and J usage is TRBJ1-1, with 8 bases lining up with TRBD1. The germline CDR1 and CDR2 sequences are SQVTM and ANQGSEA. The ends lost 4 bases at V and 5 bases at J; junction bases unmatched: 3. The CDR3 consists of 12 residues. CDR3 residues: CSVGGDRTEAFF. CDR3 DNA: TGCAGCGTTGGGGGGGACAGGACTGAAGCTTTCTTT.

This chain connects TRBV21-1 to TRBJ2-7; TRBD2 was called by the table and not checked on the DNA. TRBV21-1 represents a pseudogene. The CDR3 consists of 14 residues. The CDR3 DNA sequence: TGTGCCAGCAGCCTAGGGGACTTTAACTACGAGCAGTACTTC. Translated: CASSLGDFNYEQYF.

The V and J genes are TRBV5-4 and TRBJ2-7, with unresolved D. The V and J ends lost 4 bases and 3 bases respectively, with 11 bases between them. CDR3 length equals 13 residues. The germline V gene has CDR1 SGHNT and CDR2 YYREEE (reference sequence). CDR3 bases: TGTGCCAGCAGCCTGCGGACGAGCTACGAGCAGTACTTC. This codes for CASSLRTSYEQYF. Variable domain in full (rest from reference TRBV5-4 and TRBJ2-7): ETGVTQSPTHLIKTRGQQVTLRCSSQSGHNTVSWYQQALGQGPQFIFQYYREEENGRGNFPPRFSGLQFPNYSSELNVNALELDDSALYLCASSLRTSYEQYFGPGTRLTVT.

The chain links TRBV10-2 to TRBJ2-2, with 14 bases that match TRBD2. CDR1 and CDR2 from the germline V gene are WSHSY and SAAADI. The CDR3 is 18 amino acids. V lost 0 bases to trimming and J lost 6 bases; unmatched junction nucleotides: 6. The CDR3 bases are TGCGCCAGCAGTGAGTCTTTGAGGGGACTAGCGGGAGCCGGGGAGCTGTTTTTT. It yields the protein CASSESLRGLAGAGELFF.

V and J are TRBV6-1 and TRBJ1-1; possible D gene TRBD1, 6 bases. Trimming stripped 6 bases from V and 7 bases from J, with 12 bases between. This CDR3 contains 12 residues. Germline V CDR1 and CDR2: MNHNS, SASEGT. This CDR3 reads CASRVDRLEAFF. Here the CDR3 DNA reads TGTGCCAGCAGGGTTGACAGGCTTGAAGCTTTCTTT.

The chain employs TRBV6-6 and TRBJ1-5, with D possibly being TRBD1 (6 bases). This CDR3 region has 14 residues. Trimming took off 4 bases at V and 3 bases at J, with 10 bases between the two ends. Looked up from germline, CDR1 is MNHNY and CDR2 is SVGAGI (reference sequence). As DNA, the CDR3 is TGTGCCAGCAGTTGGGACAAGATCAATCAGCCCCAGCATTTT. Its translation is CASSWDKINQPQHF.

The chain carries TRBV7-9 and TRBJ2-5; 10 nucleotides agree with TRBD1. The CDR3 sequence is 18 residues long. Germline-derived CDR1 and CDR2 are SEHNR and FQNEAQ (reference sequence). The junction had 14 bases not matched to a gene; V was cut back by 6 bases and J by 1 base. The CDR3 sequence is CASSGPGQGNGFQETQYF. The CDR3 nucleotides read TGTGCCAGCAGTGGACCGGGACAGGGGAACGGGTTCCAAGAGACCCAGTACTTC.

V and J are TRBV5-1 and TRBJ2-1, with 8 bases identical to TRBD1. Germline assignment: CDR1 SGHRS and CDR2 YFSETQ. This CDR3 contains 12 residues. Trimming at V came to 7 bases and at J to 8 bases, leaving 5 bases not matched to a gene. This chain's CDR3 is CASGLQGDEQFF. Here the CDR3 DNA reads TGCGCCAGCGGCCTACAGGGGGATGAGCAGTTCTTC.

This CDR3 reads CASREGVANEKLFF. DNA of the CDR3: TGTGCCAGCAGAGAGGGGGTAGCCAATGAAAAACTGTTTTTT. This chain uses TRBV2 with TRBJ1-4; D is perhaps TRBD1 (6 bases). The CDR3 spans 14 residues. Trimming stripped 6 bases from V and 5 bases from J, with 13 bases between. Per the germline V gene, CDR1 is SNHLY and CDR2 is FYNNEI. The variable domain in full, completed from reference TRBV2 and TRBJ1-4, reads EPEVTQTPSHQVTQMGQEVILRCVPISNHLYFYWYRQILGQKVEFLVSFYNNEISEKSEIFDDQFSVERPDGSNFTLKIRSTKLEDSAMYFCASREGVANEKLFFGSGTQLSVL.